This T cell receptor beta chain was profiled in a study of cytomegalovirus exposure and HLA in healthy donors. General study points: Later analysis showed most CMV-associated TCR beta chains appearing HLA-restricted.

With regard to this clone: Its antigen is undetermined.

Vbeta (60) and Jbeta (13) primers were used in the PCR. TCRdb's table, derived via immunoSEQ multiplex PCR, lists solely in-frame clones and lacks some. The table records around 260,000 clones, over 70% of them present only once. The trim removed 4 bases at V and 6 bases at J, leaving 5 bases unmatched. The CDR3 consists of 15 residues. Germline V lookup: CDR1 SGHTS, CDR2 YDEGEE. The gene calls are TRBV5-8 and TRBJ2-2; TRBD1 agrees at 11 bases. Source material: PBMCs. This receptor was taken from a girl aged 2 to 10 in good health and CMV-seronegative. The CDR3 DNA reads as TGTGCCAGCAGCAAAAGGACAGGGGGCCCCGGGGAGCTGTTTTTT. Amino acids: CASSKRTGGPGELFF. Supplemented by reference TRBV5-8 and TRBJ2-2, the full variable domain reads EAGVTQSPTHLIKTRGQQATLRCSPISGHTSVYWYQQALGLGLQFLLWYDEGEERNRGNFPPRFSGRQFPNYSSELNVNALELEDSALYLCASSKRTGGPGELFFGEGSRLTVL.